These 9 T cell receptor beta chains were all obtained from the same sample, sequenced in a study of T cells expressing NK-cell markers. TCRdb reanalyzed the 5' RACE reads, giving one entry per CDR3 protein sequence and no DNA. The sample holds 200,000 to 300,000 distinct CDR3 sequences. Input material: blood T cells: a sorted CD56 or NKG2C T cell subset, CD4+ or CD8+ T cells, or bulk PBMC T cells (not recorded which). These receptors came from a man aged 18 to 29 in good health.

The chain carries TRBV12-3 or TRBV12-4 and TRBJ2-1; as DNA is missing, the TRBD1 call by TCRdb cannot be tested. The CDR3 covers 16 residues. CDR3 in amino acids: CASSLGRGAHWDEQFF.

The J gene is TRBJ2-5, the V gene TRBV5-4. Germline CDR1 and CDR2: SGHNT and YYREEE (reference sequence). This CDR3 region has 14 residues. The CDR3 region is CASSLVREQETQYF.

The chain combines TRBV6-2 or TRBV6-3 with TRBJ2-1; TCRdb's assignment of TRBD2 cannot be checked, as there is no DNA. The CDR3 is 14 amino acids. Germline CDR1 MNHEY, CDR2 SVGEGT. The CDR3 reads CASSPGLAGMGVFF.

The chain employs TRBV7-2 and TRBJ2-3; TCRdb picks TRBD1, but there is no DNA to check that call. This CDR3 contains 14 residues. CDR1 and CDR2 (germline): SGHTA, FQGNSA. The CDR3 here is CASSLARDTSDQYF.

The V call is TRBV18, the J call TRBJ2-7; TCRdb proposes TRBD1, but this gene call is untestable without DNA. The CDR3 has 13 amino acids. In germline, CDR1 is KGHSH, CDR2 LQKENI. Here the CDR3 reads CASSPDRGNEQYF.

The V gene is TRBV12-3 or TRBV12-4, the J gene TRBJ2-1; the D call of TRBD2 rests on TCRdb alone, since no DNA is present to check it. The length of the CDR3 is 17 residues. The chain's CDR3 is CASSPSGTSGRVNEQFF.

This chain uses TRBV18 with TRBJ2-3. The CDR3 is 15 amino acids. The V gene's germline CDR1 is KGHSH and CDR2 LQKENI. The CDR3 sequence: CASSVNLQGTDTQYF.

This chain links TRBV6-6 with TRBJ1-4; the D call of TRBD1 rests on TCRdb alone, since no DNA is present to check it. The germline V gene encodes CDR1 MNHNY and CDR2 SVGAGI (reference sequence). The CDR3 length is 13 residues. CDR3 sequence reads: CASTGSTNEKLFF.

The V call is TRBV20-1, the J call TRBJ2-3. The germline V gene encodes CDR1 DFQATT and CDR2 SNEGSKA (reference sequence). This CDR3 has 13 amino acids. The CDR3 loop is CSAMGYGTDTQYF.